This T cell receptor beta chain was recovered during a study of shared clonotypes between healthy human individuals. TCRdb keeps only in-frame clones here, not all; method: immunoSEQ multiplex PCR. Of some 1,100,000 clones in the sample, roughly 74% were seen once. Study-level results: Sampling included only blood; tissue repertoires likely differ.

A single count supports this clone. Its target is unknown. The CDR3 spans 17 residues. The V end was cut by 4 bases, the J end by 2 bases, with 21 bases between. Germline assignment: CDR1 MDHEN and CDR2 SYDVKM. This clonotype was obtained from a man aged 18-30 years in good health. Some clones in this sample may be carry-over from other donors' samples. This chain links TRBV28 with TRBJ2-7; maybe TRBD2 (6 bases). The specimen was memory CD4+ T cells from PBMCs. Subset here: CD45RA-negative fraction. The DNA for the CDR3 is TGTGCCAGCAGTTCCCCCTGGGAGGAGCGGGCACCCTACGAGCAGTACTTC. Its protein is CASSSPWEERAPYEQYF. The full variable domain, in which reference TRBV28 and TRBJ2-7 provide the parts outside the CDR3, is DVKVTQSSRYLVKRTGEKVFLECVQDMDHENMFWYRQDPGLGLRLIYFSYDVKMKEKGDIPEGYSVSREKKERFSLILESASTNQTSMYLCASSSPWEERAPYEQYFGPGTRLTVT.